One sample yielded the 9 T cell receptor beta chains listed below, sequenced in a study of cytomegalovirus exposure and HLA in healthy donors (dated by TCRdb to the late 2010s). The library was produced with the immunoSEQ multiplex PCR assay. For the multiplex PCR, a mixture combining 60 forward primers for TCR Vbeta segments and 13 reverse primers for TCR Jbeta segments was used. Sourced from immuneACCESS, this table was stored by TCRdb with only in-frame sequences that have V and J called. A share of the clones is absent; for the studies checked, an unresolved V gene accounts for under half, and the remainder has no known explanation. The sample table shows fewer than 200,000 clones, and roughly 74% are seen once. Around 1.9% of the sample belongs to the ten largest clones. Sequenced input: PBMCs. The origin of the receptors is a woman younger than 45 in good health and CMV-seronegative.

This chain links TRBV5-4 with TRBJ2-1; the D gene is possibly TRBD2 (5 bases). The CDR3 covers 14 residues. Looked up from germline, CDR1 is SGHNT and CDR2 is YYREEE (reference sequence). V lost 0 bases and J lost 4, with 8 bases in between. CDR3 loop: CASSLGGEYNEQFF. In DNA form, the CDR3 reads TGTGCCAGCAGCTTGGGTGGGGAGTACAATGAGCAGTTCTTC.

This chain links TRBV19 with TRBJ1-2, with a weak D call TRBD1 (6 bases). Germline CDR1 LNHDA, CDR2 SQIVND (reference sequence). V was pared by 4 bases and J by 8 bases, with 17 bases between. This CDR3 is built from 14 residues. The CDR3 DNA follows: TGTGCCAGTAGTACCTACACAGGGCAGGGAGGCTACACCTTC. Translated, it gives CASSTYTGQGGYTF.

The gene calls are TRBV5-1 and TRBJ2-1; 7 nucleotides agree with TRBD2. The CDR3 is 15 residues long. Germline CDR1 reads SGHRS; CDR2 reads YFSETQ. V lost 6 bases and J lost 3; bases outside the gene matches: 9. This chain's CDR3 is CASTAWGGDYNEQFF. The CDR3 DNA follows: TGCGCCAGCACTGCTTGGGGGGGAGACTACAATGAGCAGTTCTTC.

This clone was seen more than once but under ten times. This chain uses TRBV11-2 with TRBJ2-7; D is unclear. CDR3 length: 16 residues. The germline CDR1 and CDR2 sequences are SGHAT and FQNNGV. V lost 0 bases to trimming and J lost 2 bases, with 14 bases between them. CDR3 protein: CASSLDREWSPYEQYF. CDR3 nucleotides: TGTGCCAGCAGCTTAGATCGAGAATGGTCCCCCTACGAGCAGTACTTC.

This clone was seen more than once but under ten times. This chain joins TRBV10-1 and TRBJ2-7; 8 positions agree with TRBD1. Trimming took 6 bases from V and 6 from J; bases not matched to a gene: 10. Germline CDR1 WNHNN, CDR2 SYGVQD (reference sequence). The CDR3 is 14 residues long. CDR3 DNA: TGCGCCAGCAGCCCCCGGACAGGGAATTCCGAGCAGTACTTC. Encoded protein: CASSPRTGNSEQYF.

The chain uses TRBV5-4 and TRBJ2-7, with TRBD2 matching over 7 bases. With V trimmed by 0 bases and J by 2 bases, 5 bases remained unmatched. The CDR3 sequence is 15 residues long. The germline CDR1 and CDR2 sequences are SGHNT and YYREEE (reference sequence). The CDR3 DNA follows: TGTGCCAGCAGCTTGGGTAGCGGGTTAACCTACGAGCAGTACTTC. This translates into CASSLGSGLTYEQYF.

The rearrangement joins TRBV29-1 to TRBJ1-2, with 8 bases identical to TRBD1. The germline CDR1 and CDR2 sequences are SQVTM and ANQGSEA. The CDR3 extends over 14 amino acids. V shed 1 base, J shed 6 bases, and the junction held 7 bases outside the gene matches. CDR3 in DNA: TGCAGCGTTGAAGGGACAGGGAGGTTTAATGGCTACACCTTC. Amino acid sequence: CSVEGTGRFNGYTF.

This clone was seen a single time. The chain is built from TRBV5-4 and TRBJ2-2, with TRBD2 as a possible D gene (6 bases). V dropped 5 bases and J dropped 3 bases, with 17 bases sitting between them. This CDR3 region has 16 residues. CDR1 and CDR2 (germline): SGHNT, YYREEE (reference sequence). DNA for the CDR3: TGTGCCAGCAGAAGTGGCGGGGCCGCGTACACCGGGGAGCTGTTTTTT. Translated, it gives CASRSGGAAYTGELFF.

This CDR3 reads CASSSGGGTDTQYF. CDR3 coding DNA: TGCGCCAGCAGCTCTGGGGGGGGCACAGATACGCAGTATTTT. The chain carries TRBV5-1 and TRBJ2-3; 7 nucleotides line up with TRBD2. CDR1 and CDR2 (germline): SGHRS, YFSETQ. The ends lost 3 bases at V and 1 base at J; junction bases unmatched: 2. This CDR3 spans 14 amino acids.